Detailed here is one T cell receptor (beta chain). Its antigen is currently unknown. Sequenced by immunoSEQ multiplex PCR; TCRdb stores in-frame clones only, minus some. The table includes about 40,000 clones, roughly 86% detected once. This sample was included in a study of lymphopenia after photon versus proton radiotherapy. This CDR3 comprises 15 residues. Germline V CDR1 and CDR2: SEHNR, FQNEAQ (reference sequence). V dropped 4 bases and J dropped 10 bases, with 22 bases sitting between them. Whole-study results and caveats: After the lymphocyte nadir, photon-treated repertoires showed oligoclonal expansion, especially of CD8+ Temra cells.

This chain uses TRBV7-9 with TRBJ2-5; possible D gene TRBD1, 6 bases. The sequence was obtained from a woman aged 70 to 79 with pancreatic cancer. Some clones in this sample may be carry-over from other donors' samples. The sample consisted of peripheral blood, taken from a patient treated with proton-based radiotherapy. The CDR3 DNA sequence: TGTGCCAGCAGCTCCCCGGGACACCCTCCGTTTGACCAGTACTTC. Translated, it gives CASSSPGHPPFDQYF.